This entry describes one T cell receptor beta chain. Assay: immunoSEQ multiplex PCR; the TCRdb copy retains only in-frame clones and omits some. The repertoire has around 290,000 clones, 91% of them found once; the top ten carry around 2.2%. Seattle patient enrollment occurred during active infection, with longitudinal follow-up thereafter. This sample is drawn from a study of blood T cell repertoires in COVID-19. The origin of this receptor is a woman under 40 with COVID-19, enrolled during active disease. Sequencing input: peripheral blood.

The CDR3 loop is CASSYGQGGWETQYF. The DNA of the CDR3 is TGTGCCAGCAGTTACGGACAGGGTGGATGGGAGACCCAGTACTTC. J is TRBJ2-5 and V is TRBV6-6; 8 bases match TRBD1. The CDR3 spans 15 residues. Germline V gene lookup returns CDR1 MNHNY and CDR2 SVGAGI (reference sequence). Trimming removed 2 bases from V and 5 bases from J; junction bases left unmatched: 7.